This T cell receptor (beta chain) was identified in a study of blood T cell repertoires in COVID-19. Background on the study: Whether acute or convalescent, the COVID-19 samples came from the United States, Italy and Spain. T cells, B-cell-depleted T cells, or PBMCs supplied cDNA or gDNA.

This clone showed up just once. Per the original methods: Estimation of nucleated cell counts relied on the amplification of reference gene primers. Clones were sequenced by immunoSEQ multiplex PCR, and TCRdb holds only the in-frame ones, with some missing. V and J calls and clone size are given by that table; D and trimming were obtained from the DNA. The data hold fewer than 150,000 clones, with approximately 80% observed a single time. The sequence came from a human donor in a cohort sampled during active COVID-19. The specimen was peripheral blood.

The CDR3 protein is CASSSDRGRNEKLFF. The CDR3, as DNA: TGCGCCAGCAGTTCCGACAGGGGGCGGAATGAAAAACTGTTTTTT. V and J are TRBV5-1 and TRBJ1-4, with TRBD1 matching over 10 bases. The CDR3 loop spans 15 amino acids. Germline V CDR1 and CDR2: SGHRS, YFSETQ. Losses at the gene ends were 5 bases for V and 5 bases for J; bases not matched to a gene: 6.